What follows describes a single T cell receptor (beta chain). What it binds is unknown. This specimen comes from a study of CD8 T cells in Susac syndrome. Regarding the study as a whole: Individuals included in the TCR sequencing and HLA analysis were acknowledged by the study to be relatively few in number.

CDR3 size: 16 residues. Germline loops: CDR1 MNHEY, CDR2 SVGEGT. V shed 5 bases and J 1 base; nucleotides not matched to a gene: 10. RNA in amounts of roughly 0.5 to 1 ug was reverse transcribed with random hexamers. An immunoSEQ multiplex PCR amplified TCR beta CDR3 over 54 Vbeta and 13 Jbeta. One entry per CDR3 protein results from TCRdb running MiXCR on the immunoSEQ multiplex PCR reads. The profile covers approximately 110,000 distinct CDR3 sequences, with around 94% appearing a single time and 0.087% taken by the ten largest. From blood CD8+ and CD4+ T cells, TCR beta sequences were generated. Bulk CD8+ and CD4+ cells came from magnetic negative isolation; CD8+ TEMRA by FACS.

The clonotype was recovered from a human donor in good health. J is TRBJ2-7 and V is TRBV6-2 or TRBV6-3; TRBD1 matches 8 bases. The sequenced sample consisted of CD4+ T cells from PBMCs. Here the CDR3 reads CASSPRTGTLSYEQYF. The CDR3 DNA sequence: TGTGCCAGCAGTCCCCGGACAGGGACTCTTTCCTACGAGCAGTACTTC.